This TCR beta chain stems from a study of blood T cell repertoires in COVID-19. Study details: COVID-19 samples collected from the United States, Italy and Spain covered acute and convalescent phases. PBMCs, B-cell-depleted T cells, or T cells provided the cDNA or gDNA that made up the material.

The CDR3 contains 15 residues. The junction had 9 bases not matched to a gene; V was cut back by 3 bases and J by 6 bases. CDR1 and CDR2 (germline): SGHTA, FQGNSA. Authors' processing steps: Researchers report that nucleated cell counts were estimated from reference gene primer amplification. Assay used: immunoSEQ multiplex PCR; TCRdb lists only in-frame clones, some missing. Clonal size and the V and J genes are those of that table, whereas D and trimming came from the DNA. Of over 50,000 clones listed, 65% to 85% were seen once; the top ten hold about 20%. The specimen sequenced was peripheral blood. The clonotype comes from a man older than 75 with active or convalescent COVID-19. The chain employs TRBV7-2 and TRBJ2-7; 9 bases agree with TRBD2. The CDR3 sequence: CASSFNSGREFEQYF. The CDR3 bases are TGTGCCAGCAGCTTCAATAGCGGGAGAGAATTCGAGCAGTACTTC.